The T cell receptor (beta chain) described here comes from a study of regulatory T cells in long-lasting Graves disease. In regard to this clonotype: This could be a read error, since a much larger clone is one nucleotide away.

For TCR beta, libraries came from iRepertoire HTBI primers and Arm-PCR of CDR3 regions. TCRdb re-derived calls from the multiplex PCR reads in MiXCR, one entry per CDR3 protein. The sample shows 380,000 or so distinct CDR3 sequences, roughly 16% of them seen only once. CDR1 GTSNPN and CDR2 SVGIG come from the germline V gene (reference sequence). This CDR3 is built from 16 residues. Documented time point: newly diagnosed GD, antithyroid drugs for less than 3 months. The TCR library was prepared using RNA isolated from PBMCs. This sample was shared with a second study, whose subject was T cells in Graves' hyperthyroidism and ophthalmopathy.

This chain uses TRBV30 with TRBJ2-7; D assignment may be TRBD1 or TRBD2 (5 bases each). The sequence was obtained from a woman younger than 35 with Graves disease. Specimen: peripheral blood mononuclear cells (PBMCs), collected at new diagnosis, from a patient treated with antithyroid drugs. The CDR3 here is CAWSGSSTGPSYDQYF. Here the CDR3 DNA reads TGTGCCTGGAGTGGATCATCCACGGGACCCTCCTACGATCAGTACTTC.